This T cell receptor (beta chain) was observed in a study of cytomegalovirus exposure and HLA in healthy donors (dated by TCRdb to 2015 to 2018). For the wider study: According to an earlier analysis of a few hundred of the donors, about 179 million T cells yielded over 90 million unique TCR beta sequences and about 300 Gb of sequence data. An early release covering approximately 600 HLA-typed donors comprised approximately 290 gigabases of sequencing data and about 90 million unique TCR sequences. Of the roughly 430 genotyped donors, about 80% fell in the genetic ancestry cluster associated with self-reported Caucasian donors. The study was designed to test whether signatures of past pathogen exposure could be identified by cataloging public T cell receptors. The study profiled the T cell repertoires of 500 to 800 subjects by immunosequencing and related them to cytomegalovirus serostatus. In addition to the first cohort of 500 to 850 subjects, a separate validation cohort of 100 to 150 different subjects was used. High-throughput TCR immunosequencing, statistical association of individual TCRs with disease status, and machine learning were combined to predict cytomegalovirus infection status. In a later analysis, previously published TCR beta repertoires from roughly 710 donors were re-analyzed and high-resolution HLA genotyping was added so that TCR occurrence patterns could be studied. Rather than using new phenotypic data, the later analysis identified candidate immune exposures from TCR beta sequences and from how often those sequences occurred across donors. An earlier analysis of approximately 630 of the donors applied high-throughput TCR beta sequencing to assess whether each TCR beta V gene segment acted as functional or pseudogenic. Alongside the repertoire data, information on donor age, sex, ethnicity and CMV serostatus was compiled. In a later genetic analysis, genome-wide SNP genotypes for about 55% of the roughly 670 donors were used, and that subset was treated as a discovery cohort. All discovery cohort repertoires had been generated on a single sequencing platform. Class I and class II HLA loci were covered by the typing at four-digit resolution. The number of typed donors differed by locus: 629-630 for A, B, C, DRB1 and DQB1; 522 for DQA1; fewer than 610 for DPA1; and 400 to 480 for DPB1. Roughly 5 DR-DQ haplotypes were handled as single units for association and clustering because linkage in the cohort was strong. Among about 400 genotyped donors of the cohort, an average of approximately 240,000 unique TCR beta nucleotide sequences was sequenced per donor, of which about 19% were non-productive. General findings and caveats noted by the study authors: In a later analysis, most CMV-associated TCR beta chains were found to appear HLA-restricted, with HLA associations seemingly driven largely by CMV exposure. A further reported finding was that TCR beta sequences accurately predicted the HLA-A and HLA-B alleles for most subjects in the first cohort. The only immune exposure information available for the cohort was CMV serostatus. According to the authors, the approach could potentially be generalized to other disease states and immunological phenotypes. The sequencing pipeline was judged likely to have produced a cluster of highly shared sequence variants as a technical artifact. The study gave a list of some 150 TCR beta chains associated with cytomegalovirus. The cohort was sequenced for TCR beta chains only, and without alpha or paired-chain data the features that could be detected were limited. In a later analysis, HLA-associated TCR beta chains were found to be more clonally expanded and to have lower generation probabilities than equally common non-associated chains. According to a later genetic analysis, donors in an Asian-associated ancestry cluster had fewer N-insertions in productive TCRs than the roughly 660-donor mean. Because HLA typing was missing for some donors at each locus, association tests included only the typed subset. A few of the identified cytomegalovirus-associated TCR beta chains were confirmed in vitro to be specific for cytomegalovirus antigens. Specific HLA alleles were associated with over 15,000 TCR beta sequences at a false discovery rate of 0.05 in a later analysis. Because the 87-base-pair reads could not distinguish some IMGT-functional V segments, including TRBV6-2 and TRBV6-3, those segments were excluded. A later analysis found that TCR association rates varied across HLA loci, with DRB1 alleles showing the most associated TCRs and HLA-C alleles the fewest. Because counts were too low, 15 to 20 rarely observed V segments, including chromosome 9 orphons, were excluded from the earlier analysis of roughly 580 of the donors. The classifier was reported to diagnose cytomegalovirus status with high specificity and sensitivity in both the original cohort and the validation cohort. Linkage disequilibrium might explain the correlated functional status among segregating V segments, but an unknown experimental factor could not be ruled out. A later genetic analysis associated a missense DCLRE1C variant with V-gene and J-gene trimming of TCR beta chains, and an independent cohort replicated the association. The presence/absence analyses assumed that sequencing depth was roughly uniform across donors, and that assumption may not be true. Most TCR sequences were seen in very few donors, while some public TCRs were found in many individuals. Strong co-occurrence of HLA alleles, especially DR and DQ, made assigning TCR associations to individual alleles difficult. An earlier analysis of around 500 of the donors showed that most TCR beta V segments appeared in productive rearrangements either about 87% or about 30% of the time, which broadly matched IMGT annotations. A later analysis reported that several top co-occurrence clusters appeared linked to parvovirus B19, influenza, CMV and Epstein-Barr virus.

From its cysteine to its phenylalanine, the CDR3 spans 14 amino acids. Just the 42-base CDR3 DNA is kept, in frame starting at base 1. Trimming at the junction amounts to 2 bases on V and 4 bases on J, and the germline ends lie 11 bases apart. CDR1 and CDR2 are drawn from the germline V gene (reference sequence): SEHNR, FQNEAQ. Preparation of the library involved the immunoSEQ multiplex PCR assay. A mixture of 60 forward primers for TCR Vbeta segments and 13 reverse primers for TCR Jbeta segments was used in the multiplex PCR. Amplification of the CDR3 region of rearranged TCR beta genes was performed with a multiplex PCR assay on genomic DNA. On the Illumina HiSeq System, the amplified TCR beta libraries were sequenced as 87-base-pair reads. From the authors' description of their analysis: Across the roughly 600 repertoires, a later analysis counted roughly 84 million unique TCR beta chains, around 10 million of which were shared by at least two donors. Raw reads were error-corrected and collapsed into unique sequences with a nearest-neighbor algorithm that merged closely related sequences to remove PCR and sequencing errors. V, D and J gene segments were assigned by aligning CDR3 sequences to IMGT reference sequences. For a sequence to be retained, a match of at least six nucleotides to both a V gene segment and a J gene segment was required. A rearrangement counted as productive if the CDR3 had no stop codons and remained in frame with V and J, and every other rearrangement counted as non-productive. CDR3 was defined by IMGT convention, running from the second conserved V-encoded cysteine to the conserved J-encoded phenylalanine. The earlier analysis of roughly 590 of the donors excluded any sequence lacking an unambiguous match to a single V gene segment. In an earlier analysis of a few hundred of the donors, V segments were called functional above 56.7% productive rearrangements and were called segregating when the between-donor standard deviation exceeded 5%. A statistical classification framework was built to diagnose cytomegalovirus status from the catalog of TCR beta chain sequences. V and J gene assignment, in a later analysis, came from comparing TCR nucleotide sequences with IMGT/GENE-DB human TR gene sequences. The TCRdist pipeline was used in a later analysis to assign CDR3 sequences and most-parsimonious VDJ recombination scenarios. A later analysis defined each TCR beta chain by its CDR3 amino acid sequence plus V-gene family, and excluded reads lacking a unique V-gene family. A later analysis removed 450 to 600 highly shared, low-generation-probability nucleotide sequences to deal with suspected cross-contamination and a sequencing artifact. For each public chain, a later analysis derived a clonal expansion index from normalized ranks of inferred template counts within each repertoire. In a later analysis, generation probabilities were computed using a VDJ recombination model fitted to out-of-frame rearrangements, and the results were checked against IGoR. In a later analysis, TCR-TCR, TCR-HLA and TCR-CMV co-occurrence was scored with hypergeometric tests, and a repertoire-size bias correction was applied to TCR pairs. In a later analysis, false discovery rates were estimated by permuting HLA or CMV assignments 20 times. In a later analysis, co-occurring TCRs were grouped using DBSCAN, with TCRdist sequence similarity added in when clustering inside HLA-allele-positive subsets. Co-occurrence clustering excluded repertoires with fewer than 30,000 or more than 120,000 public chains, plus five with anomalous nucleotide sharing. Sourced from immuneACCESS, this table was stored by TCRdb with only in-frame sequences that have V and J called. A share of the clones is absent; for the studies checked, an unresolved V gene accounts for under half, and the remainder has no known explanation. V and J calls and clone size are those listed in that table; D and trimming were worked out from the DNA. This sample gives hundreds of thousands of clones in total; about 80% of them show up just once. Roughly 1.9% of the sample is in the top ten clones.

The cohort was made up of 666 healthy bone marrow donors. At the time of sampling, every cohort member was nominally healthy, though immune exposures that went unrecorded were likely present. The donor was CMV seronegative and was included in the group of approximately 350 seronegative cohort members. Every donor gave a peripheral blood sample, and the peripheral blood mononuclear cells from that sample were used for TCR beta sequencing. Genomic DNA was extracted from the blood cell samples with the Qiagen DNeasy Blood Extraction Kit. This clone was detected only a few times. This receptor's antigen is unknown. No much larger clonotype is one base removed from it; base qualities were not supplied.

Sequenced material: PBMCs. Recombination linked TRBV7-9 to TRBJ1-1; a tentative D call is TRBD1 (6 bases match). The receptor was derived from a male donor in good health and CMV-seronegative. The base sequence is TGTGCCAGCAGCTTAAGAAGAGGGGGCACTGAAGCTTTCTTT. The translation is CASSLRRGGTEAFF.